Following are 26 T cell receptor beta chains from one sample sequenced in a study of cytomegalovirus exposure and HLA in healthy donors. The PCR ran on 60 Vbeta and 13 Jbeta primers. Produced via immunoSEQ multiplex PCR; TCRdb's table is partial and in-frame only. The data contain around 120,000 clones, approximately 70% of them singletons. The sample taken for sequencing was PBMCs. These receptors were collected from a woman in her 40s in good health and CMV-seropositive.

This clone occurred a few times. Other DNA sequences in the sample encode the same CDR3. This chain joins TRBV19 and TRBJ1-1, with D unresolved. Trimming shortened V by 2 bases and J by 0 bases, and 4 bases separated the two germline ends. The CDR3 consists of 13 residues. Germline V gene lookup returns CDR1 LNHDA and CDR2 SQIVND (reference sequence). The CDR3 DNA reads as TGTGCCAGTAGTATATCAGTGAACACTGAAGCTTTCTTT. Amino acid sequence: CASSISVNTEAFF. The full variable domain, with the rest looked up from reference TRBV19 and TRBJ1-1, is DGGITQSPKYLFRKEGQNVTLSCEQNLNHDAMYWYRQDPGQGLRLIYYSQIVNDFQKGDIAEGYSVSREKKESFPLTVTSAQKNPTAFYLCASSISVNTEAFFGQGTRLTVV.

This clone came up a few times. The rearrangement uses TRBV10-3 and TRBJ2-3; a weak D match, TRBD1 (6 bases). Looked up from germline, CDR1 is ENHRY and CDR2 is SYGVKD. The CDR3 is made up of 12 amino acids. Trimming left V 10 bases short and J 4 bases short, with 12 bases between. The CDR3 protein is CATNSGADTQYF. The CDR3 DNA reads as TGTGCCACAAATTCAGGGGCAGATACGCAGTATTTT.

With respect to this clone: Other DNA sequences in this sample translate to the same CDR3. J is TRBJ2-7 and V is TRBV5-6, with D perhaps TRBD1 (6 bases). This CDR3 region has 13 residues. V shed 4 bases and J shed 4 bases, with 12 bases lying between them. From germline, CDR1 is SGHDT and CDR2 YYEEEE. The DNA of the CDR3 is TGTGCCAGCAGCCCCAAGGACAGATACGAGCAGTACTTC. Amino acids: CASSPKDRYEQYF.

The V and J genes are TRBV27 and TRBJ1-2, with D possibly TRBD1 on 6 matching bases. Germline V gene lookup returns CDR1 MNHEY and CDR2 SMNVEV (reference sequence). V lost 0 bases, J lost 5 bases, and 13 bases lay in between. The CDR3 sequence is 15 residues long. Here the CDR3 DNA reads TGTGCCAGCAGTTTATCGACCACAGGGTCGTATGGCTACACCTTC. This gives the protein CASSLSTTGSYGYTF.

CDR3 sequence reads: CASSFRPQHSSSYEQYF. In nucleotides, the CDR3 is TGTGCCAGCAGTTTTCGCCCACAGCACTCCAGCTCCTACGAGCAGTACTTC. The genes are TRBV27 and TRBJ2-7; no definite D call. V was pared by 3 bases and J by 0 bases, with 18 bases between. The CDR3 length is 17 residues. In germline, CDR1 is MNHEY, CDR2 SMNVEV (reference sequence).

This clone occurred once. The rearrangement joins TRBV30 to TRBJ1-5; a possible D gene is TRBD1 (6 bases). The CDR3 contains 13 residues. V was trimmed by 0 bases and J by 5 bases, leaving 8 bases between them. The germline gives CDR1 GTSNPN, CDR2 SVGIG (reference sequence). The CDR3 spells CAWSVRQDQPQHF. The CDR3 nucleotides are TGTGCCTGGAGTGTAAGACAGGATCAGCCCCAGCATTTT.

This clone showed up just once. This chain connects TRBV29-1 to TRBJ1-1; D call uncertain. Per germline, CDR1 SQVTM and CDR2 ANQGSEA. Trimming stripped 6 bases from V and 5 bases from J, with 7 bases between. This CDR3 spans 10 amino acids. CDR3 amino acids: CSVPGTEAFF. The DNA for the CDR3 is TGCAGCGTACCCGGGACTGAAGCTTTCTTT.

The chain employs TRBV2 and TRBJ2-2, with 10 nucleotides matching TRBD1. CDR3 length: 14 residues. V lost 8 bases, J lost 3 bases, and 3 bases stayed unmatched. CDR1 and CDR2 from the germline V gene are SNHLY and FYNNEI. CDR3 bases: TGTGCCAGCGGGGGACAGGGGTACACCGGGGAGCTGTTTTTT. Amino acids: CASGGQGYTGELFF.

This clone occurred once. The V and J genes are TRBV7-2 and TRBJ2-4; D might be TRBD2 (6 bases). CDR1 is SGHTA, CDR2 FQGNSA, per germline. The CDR3 sequence is 15 residues long. Trimming removed 5 bases from V and 6 bases from J, with 17 bases in between. DNA for the CDR3: TGTGCCAGCAGCCCAATCGGGGGTGTAGGAAACATTCAGTACTTC. Translation gives CASSPIGGVGNIQYF.

A few counts support this clone. The gene calls are TRBV6-1 and TRBJ2-1; D is unresolved. V was trimmed by 1 base and J by 9 bases, leaving 16 bases between them. Germline lookup yields CDR1 MNHNS and CDR2 SASEGT. The CDR3 loop spans 15 amino acids. CDR3 in DNA: TGTGCCAGCAGTGAAGACTCGTTGACTCTTCTTGAGCAGTTCTTC. The encoded protein is CASSEDSLTLLEQFF.

J is TRBJ2-7 and V is TRBV5-6, with 11 bases lining up with TRBD2. The CDR3 contains 14 residues. CDR1 and CDR2 from the germline V gene are SGHDT and YYEEEE. V lost 3 bases to trimming and J lost 3 bases; unmatched junction nucleotides: 2. CDR3 loop: CASSYGTSGYEQYF. The CDR3, as DNA: TGTGCCAGCAGCTACGGGACTAGCGGCTACGAGCAGTACTTC. The full variable domain, rest sourced from reference TRBV5-6 and TRBJ2-7, is DAGVTQSPTHLIKTRGQQVTLRCSPKSGHDTVSWYQQALGQGPQFIFQYYEEEERQRGNFPDRFSGHQFPNYSSELNVNALLLGDSALYLCASSYGTSGYEQYFGPGTRLTVT.

The V and J genes are TRBV19 and TRBJ2-5; TRBD1 matches 8 bases. CDR1 is LNHDA, CDR2 SQIVND, per germline (reference sequence). The CDR3 is made up of 14 amino acids. The junction had 4 bases not matched to a gene; V was cut back by 5 bases and J by 2 bases. The CDR3 coding sequence is TGTGCCAGTAGTCCACAGGGGGAACAAGAGACCCAGTACTTC. Translated, it gives CASSPQGEQETQYF.

In regard to this clone: Germline and junction disagree at one end, which may indicate a read error. The rearrangement uses TRBV7-3 and TRBJ2-3; 7 bases match TRBD2. The CDR3 runs to 13 residues. Germline V gene data show CDR1 as SGHTA and CDR2 as FQGTGA. CDR3 protein: CASSVTSADTQYF. In nucleotides, the CDR3 is TGTGCCAGCAGCGTAACTAGCGCAGATACGCAGTATTTT.

This clone was picked up a small number of times. The chain uses TRBV4-1 and TRBJ1-3; possible D gene TRBD1, 6 bases. Germline CDR1 MGHRA, CDR2 YSYEKL. Trimming shortened V by 3 bases and J by 0 bases, and 18 bases separated the two germline ends. CDR3 length: 18 amino acids. The CDR3 is CASSHIFRGHSSGNTIYF. Here the CDR3 DNA reads TGCGCCAGCAGCCATATCTTCAGGGGACATAGCTCTGGAAACACCATATATTTT.

The V gene is TRBV28, the J gene TRBJ1-5; D perhaps matches TRBD1 (5 bases). V lost 7 bases and J 0 bases, leaving 16 bases between the germline ends. Per germline, CDR1 MDHEN and CDR2 SYDVKM. This CDR3 contains 16 residues. This chain's CDR3 is CASTPQADYSNQPQHF. As DNA, the CDR3 is TGTGCCAGCACACCACAGGCGGATTATAGCAATCAGCCCCAGCATTTT.

The chain has TRBV5-8 and TRBJ2-5, with D possibly being TRBD2 (6 bases). Trimming left V 4 bases short and J 2 bases short, with 15 bases between. Germline CDR1 is SGHTS and CDR2 is YDEGEE. This CDR3 region has 15 residues. CDR3 DNA: TGTGCCAGCAGCCGGGGGTGGCAGAATCAAGAGACCCAGTACTTC. It codes for CASSRGWQNQETQYF.

This chain joins TRBV19 and TRBJ2-7; D gene unclear. Germline values: CDR1 LNHDA, CDR2 SQIVND (reference sequence). The V gene lost 3 bases and the J gene lost 0 bases, with 9 bases spanning the gap. This CDR3 spans 14 amino acids. The DNA of the CDR3 is TGTGCCAGTAGTATCGGTGTTTCCTCCTACGAGCAGTACTTC. It specifies CASSIGVSSYEQYF.

This clone has more than one count but fewer than ten. The chain employs TRBV27 and TRBJ2-7; 8 bases agree with TRBD1. With 3 bases clipped from V and 0 bases from J, the junction kept 4 bases outside the gene matches. The germline V gene has CDR1 MNHEY and CDR2 SMNVEV (reference sequence). This CDR3 contains 15 residues. The CDR3 nucleotides read TGTGCCAGCAGTTTCGGACAGGGATCCTCCTACGAGCAGTACTTC. This gives the protein CASSFGQGSSYEQYF.

This chain uses TRBV9 with TRBJ2-7; TRBD2 might be the D (6 bases). V lost 0 bases to trimming and J lost 1 base, with 14 bases between them. CDR1 is SGDLS, CDR2 YYNGEE, per germline. The CDR3 sequence is 16 residues long. CDR3 amino acids: CASSVGVSGYSYEQYF. CDR3 DNA: TGTGCCAGCAGCGTAGGGGTTAGCGGATATTCCTACGAGCAGTACTTC.

As for this clone: Other DNA sequences in this specimen translate into the identical CDR3. The chain links TRBV29-1 to TRBJ2-5, with D perhaps matching TRBD2 (5 bases). Germline V gene lookup returns CDR1 SQVTM and CDR2 ANQGSEA. The V end was cut by 4 bases, the J end by 5 bases, with 11 bases between. This CDR3 contains 12 residues. CDR3 loop: CSVVGLLETQYF. CDR3 in DNA: TGCAGCGTTGTCGGACTTCTCGAGACCCAGTACTTC.

V is TRBV7-2 and J is TRBJ2-2, with D uncertain. CDR1 and CDR2 from the germline V gene are SGHTA and FQGNSA. With 3 bases removed from V and 0 bases from J, the gap between germline ends came to 11 bases. The CDR3 spans 16 residues. The DNA for the CDR3 is TGTGCCAGCAGCTTGTTCGAGACAACGAACACCGGGGAGCTGTTTTTT. The encoded protein is CASSLFETTNTGELFF.

CDR3 coding DNA: TGTGCCTGGAGACAGGAGATTAATCTGAACACTGAAGCTTTCTTT. Amino acids: CAWRQEINLNTEAFF. The V gene is TRBV30, the J gene TRBJ1-1; weak D call: TRBD1 (5 bases). Trimming left V 3 bases short and J 0 bases short, with 14 bases between. The CDR3 sequence is 15 residues long. Looked up from germline, CDR1 is GTSNPN and CDR2 is SVGIG (reference sequence).

The chain has TRBV4-1 and TRBJ2-7; a possible D gene is TRBD1 (6 bases). V lost 2 bases, J lost 0 bases, and 26 bases lay in between. Germline CDR1 MGHRA, CDR2 YSYEKL. The CDR3 is 20 residues long. The CDR3 protein is CASSQFGGKGRAGSSYEQYF. CDR3 in DNA: TGCGCCAGCAGCCAATTTGGGGGCAAGGGAAGGGCGGGCTCCTCCTACGAGCAGTACTTC.

This sequence joins TRBV6-4 and TRBJ2-5, with D possibly being TRBD1 (6 bases). The CDR3 loop spans 14 amino acids. V lost 2 bases and J lost 2, with 9 bases in between. Germline CDR1 and CDR2: MRHNA and SNTAGT. CDR3: CASSDLGAQETQYF. As DNA, the CDR3 is TGTGCCAGCAGTGACCTGGGGGCACAAGAGACCCAGTACTTC.

This chain links TRBV7-8 with TRBJ1-2; TRBD1 aligns across 7 bases. This CDR3 comprises 15 residues. Germline trimming cut 8 bases from V and 1 base from J; bases unmatched to any gene: 10. Germline V gene lookup returns CDR1 SGHVS and CDR2 FQNEAQ. This CDR3 reads CASVQDRRVNYGYTF. Written as DNA, the CDR3 is TGTGCCAGCGTTCAGGACAGGAGAGTTAACTATGGCTACACCTTC.

In its sample, this clone was seen a few times. This chain uses TRBV2 with TRBJ1-1; maybe TRBD1 (5 bases). Trimming shortened V by 2 bases and J by 4 bases, and 14 bases separated the two germline ends. The germline gives CDR1 SNHLY, CDR2 FYNNEI. The CDR3 is 15 amino acids. In nucleotides, the CDR3 is TGTGCCAGCAGTGAAAGAAGCAGGGTGGGCACTGAAGCTTTCTTT. As protein: CASSERSRVGTEAFF.